A selection of T cell receptor beta chains follows, all from one sample in a study of cytomegalovirus exposure and HLA in healthy donors. The repertoire was sequenced with immunoSEQ multiplex PCR; TCRdb's copy has only in-frame clones and lacks some. The sample has 150,000 or so clones, approximately 79% seen once; the top ten hold under 0.8%. The sample was PBMCs. Every receptor here comes from a male donor in good health and CMV-seronegative. The CDR3 runs from the conserved cysteine through the conserved F or W. D genes are given only for firm matches. Rows may omit the clone size; those that give it use once, few, many or a size class.

v_call	d_call	j_call	clone_size	cdr3_aa	cdr3_nt
TRBV7-9	TRBD1	TRBJ1-2	.	CSSSPRGDRGSYGYTF	TGTTCCAGCAGCCCCCGGGGGGACAGGGGTTCCTATGGCTACACCTTC
TRBV27	.	TRBJ1-2	.	CASSLRNRVDYGYTF	TGTGCCAGCAGTTTACGAAATCGCGTTGACTATGGCTACACCTTC
TRBV29-1	TRBD1	TRBJ1-2	.	CSVPGQGDYGYTF	TGCAGCGTTCCGGGACAGGGCGACTATGGCTACACCTTC
TRBV28	TRBD2	TRBJ2-1	.	CASSLLAGGYNEQFF	TGTGCCAGCAGTTTACTAGCGGGAGGCTACAATGAGCAGTTCTTC
TRBV29-1	TRBD2	TRBJ2-3	.	CSSSGLAGSTDTQYF	TGCAGCTCCTCGGGACTAGCGGGGAGCACAGATACGCAGTATTTT
TRBV27	.	TRBJ2-5	.	CASSLLSQGRETQYF	TGTGCCAGCAGTTTATTATCGCAGGGGCGAGAGACCCAGTACTTC
TRBV9	.	TRBJ1-5	.	CASSADGNSNQPQHF	TGTGCCAGCAGCGCGGACGGGAATAGCAATCAGCCCCAGCATTTT
TRBV19	.	TRBJ1-2	.	CASRKSGGDGYTF	TGTGCCAGTAGAAAATCGGGAGGAGATGGCTACACCTTC
TRBV19	TRBD1	TRBJ2-5	.	CASSIEGTGGRETQYF	TGTGCCAGTAGTATTGAAGGGACAGGGGGCCGAGAGACCCAGTACTTC
TRBV6-6	TRBD1	TRBJ1-2	once	CASRGTGFYGYTF	TGTGCCAGCAGGGGGACAGGATTCTATGGCTACACCTTC
TRBV5-4	TRBD1	TRBJ2-3	.	CASTNRPGTGGTDTQYF	TGTGCCAGCACCAACAGACCAGGGACAGGGGGCACAGATACGCAGTATTTT
TRBV2	.	TRBJ1-3	.	CASTNAGSLGNTIYF	TGTGCCAGCACCAATGCCGGGAGCCTGGGAAACACCATATATTTT
TRBV7-9	.	TRBJ1-1	once	CASSFWGRDTEAFF	TGTGCCAGCAGCTTCTGGGGGCGGGACACTGAAGCTTTCTTT
TRBV6-6	TRBD2	TRBJ2-7	.	CASSYSAGGPYEQYF	TGTGCCAGCAGTTACTCTGCGGGAGGGCCTTACGAGCAGTACTTC
TRBV30	TRBD1	TRBJ1-4	.	CAWRLTGGSEKLFF	TGTGCCTGGAGGCTAACAGGGGGGAGCGAAAAACTGTTTTTT
TRBV4-3	.	TRBJ2-2	few	CASSFRQLSGELFF	TGCGCCAGCAGCTTTCGACAGCTTAGCGGGGAGCTGTTTTTT
TRBV27	TRBD1	TRBJ1-1	.	CASSFNRGRGEAFF	TGTGCCAGCAGTTTTAACAGGGGGCGGGGTGAAGCTTTCTTT
TRBV5-1	.	TRBJ2-1	.	CASSLDLTRVKFF	TGCGCCAGCAGCTTGGATTTGACCCGGGTCAAGTTCTTC
TRBV2	TRBD1	TRBJ1-2	.	CASHQGDRLDYGYTF	TGTGCCAGCCACCAAGGGGACAGACTTGACTATGGCTACACCTTC
TRBV5-1	.	TRBJ1-1	few	CASSSQGGITEAFF	TGCGCCAGCAGCTCCCAGGGAGGGATAACTGAAGCTTTCTTT
TRBV7-9	.	TRBJ2-7	.	CASSFSGRTSEQYF	TGTGCCAGCAGCTTTAGCGGTAGGACGTCCGAGCAGTACTTC
TRBV7-9	.	TRBJ1-5	.	CASSSGAGRPEHF	TGTGCCAGCAGCTCCGGGGCGGGGCGGCCGGAGCATTTT
TRBV19	.	TRBJ1-5	.	CASSMTERLAQHF	TGTGCCAGTAGTATGACAGAGAGGTTGGCCCAGCATTTT
TRBV28	TRBD2	TRBJ2-1	.	CASSFLMAGDANEQFF	TGTGCCAGCAGTTTCCTCATGGCGGGAGACGCGAATGAGCAGTTCTTC
TRBV7-9	.	TRBJ1-1	.	CSSTKGVNTEAFF	TGTTCCAGCACCAAGGGGGTGAACACTGAAGCTTTCTTT
TRBV4-1	TRBD1	TRBJ2-1	.	CASSRDRDEQFF	TGCGCCAGCAGCCGAGACAGGGATGAGCAGTTCTTC
TRBV4-1	TRBD2	TRBJ2-3	.	CASSLIGTSGGRDTQYF	TGCGCCAGCAGCCTGATCGGGACTAGCGGTGGTAGAGATACGCAGTATTTT
TRBV6-5	TRBD2	TRBJ2-7	.	CASSLAGAGDEQYF	TGTGCCAGCAGTCTAGCGGGAGCGGGTGACGAGCAGTACTTC
TRBV5-6	.	TRBJ2-5	.	CASSVTAAGTQYF	TGTGCCAGCAGCGTTACAGCCGCGGGCACCCAGTACTTC
TRBV7-8	.	TRBJ2-7	.	CASSVRGGANSYEQYF	TGTGCCAGCAGCGTCCGAGGCGGGGCCAACTCCTACGAGCAGTACTTC
TRBV6-1	TRBD2	TRBJ2-3	.	CASSEGGLAGGTTDTQYF	TGTGCCAGCAGTGAAGGAGGACTAGCGGGAGGAACCACAGATACGCAGTATTTT
TRBV27	.	TRBJ2-7	few	CASSFSTEAYEQYF	TGTGCCAGCAGTTTCTCGACAGAGGCCTACGAGCAGTACTTC
TRBV6-1	.	TRBJ1-5	.	CASSEAPLSNQPQHF	TGTGCCAGCAGTGAAGCGCCCCTAAGCAATCAGCCCCAGCATTTT
TRBV18	.	TRBJ2-2	once	CASGRWTGGLFF	TGTGCCAGCGGTCGGTGGACCGGGGGGCTGTTTTTT
TRBV6-6	TRBD2	TRBJ2-1	.	CASSYSASGSYNEQFF	TGTGCCAGCAGTTACTCGGCTAGCGGTTCCTACAATGAGCAGTTCTTC
TRBV7-9	.	TRBJ2-3	.	CASSSPGLGPDTQYF	TGTGCCAGCAGCTCGCCAGGGTTGGGCCCAGATACGCAGTATTTT